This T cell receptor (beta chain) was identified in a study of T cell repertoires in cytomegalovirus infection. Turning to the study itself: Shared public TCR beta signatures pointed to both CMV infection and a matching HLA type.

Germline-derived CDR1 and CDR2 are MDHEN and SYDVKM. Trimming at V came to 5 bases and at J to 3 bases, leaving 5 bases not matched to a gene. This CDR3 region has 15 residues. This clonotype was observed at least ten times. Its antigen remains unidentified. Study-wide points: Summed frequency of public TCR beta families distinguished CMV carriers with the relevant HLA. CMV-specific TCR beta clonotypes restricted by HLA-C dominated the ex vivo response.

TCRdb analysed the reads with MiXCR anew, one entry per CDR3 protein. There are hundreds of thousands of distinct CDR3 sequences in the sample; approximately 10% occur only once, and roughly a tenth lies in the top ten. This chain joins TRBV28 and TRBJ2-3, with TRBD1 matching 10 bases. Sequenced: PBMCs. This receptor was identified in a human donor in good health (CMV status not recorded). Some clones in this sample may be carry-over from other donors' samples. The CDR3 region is CASSTRDRGTDTQYF. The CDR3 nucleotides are TGTGCCAGCAGTACCCGGGACAGGGGAACAGATACGCAGTATTTT. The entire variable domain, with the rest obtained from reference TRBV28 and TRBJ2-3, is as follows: DVKVTQSSRYLVKRTGEKVFLECVQDMDHENMFWYRQDPGLGLRLIYFSYDVKMKEKGDIPEGYSVSREKKERFSLILESASTNQTSMYLCASSTRDRGTDTQYFGPGTRLTVL.